These 21 T cell receptor beta chains came from one sample sequenced in a study of blood T cell repertoires in COVID-19. TCRdb's table, derived via immunoSEQ multiplex PCR, lists solely in-frame clones and lacks some. The profile shows about 140,000 clones, roughly 82% of them singletons. The sample comprised peripheral blood. The receptors stem from a human donor in a cohort sampled during active COVID-19.

The sample holds a few counts of this clone. This chain joins TRBV5-4 and TRBJ2-7; the match to TRBD2 covers 8 bases. The CDR3 spans 14 residues. The germline V gene has CDR1 SGHNT and CDR2 YYREEE (reference sequence). The trim removed 3 bases at V and 4 bases at J, leaving 6 bases unmatched. For the CDR3, the DNA is TGTGCCAGCAGCTCGGGGGGGGACGGTTACGAGCAGTACTTC. The encoded protein is CASSSGGDGYEQYF.

The chain has TRBV18 and TRBJ1-2; D gene ambiguous. This CDR3 has 18 amino acids. V was clipped by 6 bases and J by 0 bases, with 23 bases between them. CDR1 and CDR2 from the germline V gene are KGHSH and LQKENI. CDR3 DNA: TGTGCCAGCTCGCCGGTCGGAGGCGGATTTGACTCTAACTATGGCTACACCTTC. This encodes CASSPVGGGFDSNYGYTF.

This clone turned up a few times. The chain has TRBV5-1 and TRBJ1-1; 8 nucleotides line up with TRBD1. V gave up 4 bases and J gave up 0 bases; unmatched junction bases: 5. From germline, CDR1 is SGHRS and CDR2 YFSETQ. This CDR3 has 15 amino acids. CDR3 nucleotides: TGCGCCAGCAGCGGGACAGGAGCCATGAACACTGAAGCTTTCTTT. Residues: CASSGTGAMNTEAFF. The full variable domain, completed using reference TRBV5-1 and TRBJ1-1, is KAGVTQTPRYLIKTRGQQVTLSCSPISGHRSVSWYQQTPGQGLQFLFEYFSETQRNKGNFPGRFSGRQFSNSRSEMNVSTLELGDSALYLCASSGTGAMNTEAFFGQGTRLTVV.

V and J are TRBV2 and TRBJ1-4; D possibly corresponds to TRBD1 (5 bases). The CDR3 totals 14 residues. The germline CDR1 and CDR2 sequences are SNHLY and FYNNEI. The germline V and J ends were trimmed by 6 bases and 8 bases, with 16 bases remaining between them. The CDR3 spells CASSEDRGREKLFF. DNA of the CDR3: TGTGCCAGCAGCGAGGATAGGGGCCGGGAAAAACTGTTTTTT. Full variable domain (outside the CDR3, taken from reference TRBV2 and TRBJ1-4): EPEVTQTPSHQVTQMGQEVILRCVPISNHLYFYWYRQILGQKVEFLVSFYNNEISEKSEIFDDQFSVERPDGSNFTLKIRSTKLEDSAMYFCASSEDRGREKLFFGSGTQLSVL.

This chain links TRBV28 with TRBJ1-1; D gene uncertain. Trimming took 2 bases from V and 0 from J, leaving 19 bases between them. This CDR3 has 18 amino acids. Germline V CDR1 and CDR2: MDHEN, SYDVKM. This chain's CDR3 is CASSLRAGRTSMNTEAFF. As DNA, the CDR3 is TGTGCCAGCAGTTTAAGGGCAGGAAGGACTAGTATGAACACTGAAGCTTTCTTT.

The chain couples TRBV19 to TRBJ1-2; 10 nucleotides align to TRBD1. The CDR3 has 15 residues. Germline assignment: CDR1 LNHDA and CDR2 SQIVND (reference sequence). Germline trimming cut 5 bases from V and 8 bases from J; bases unmatched to any gene: 11. CDR3 DNA sequence: TGTGCCAGTAGTGGCTCTGACAGGGGGCTCGGGGGCTACACCTTC. Encoded protein: CASSGSDRGLGGYTF.

This sequence joins TRBV6-1 and TRBJ2-4; D uncertain. The CDR3 is made up of 11 amino acids. V was pared by 2 bases and J by 9 bases, with 5 bases between. The germline V gene encodes CDR1 MNHNS and CDR2 SASEGT. The CDR3 DNA follows: TGTGCCAGCAGTGAACGGAGCATTCAGTACTTC. This translates into CASSERSIQYF.

This chain uses TRBV7-2 with TRBJ2-7; no clear D. V lost 5 bases and J 2 bases, leaving 10 bases between the germline ends. The CDR3 totals 13 residues. Germline V gene sequence: CDR1 SGHTA, CDR2 FQGNSA. CDR3 sequence (DNA): TGTGCCAGCAGCGCCTACTTGACCTACGAGCAGTACTTC. Protein: CASSAYLTYEQYF.

This clone came up once. The chain links TRBV11-3 to TRBJ2-3; 12 bases align to TRBD2. J lost 4 bases, V lost 4 bases, and 3 bases had no gene match. This CDR3 region has 15 residues. Germline assignment: CDR1 SGHNT and CDR2 YENEEA. The CDR3 spells CASSSGLAGADTQYF. The CDR3, as DNA: TGTGCCAGCAGCTCGGGACTAGCGGGTGCAGATACGCAGTATTTT.

The chain is built from TRBV19 and TRBJ1-5; D ambiguous. The CDR3 has 13 residues. Trimming cost V 3 bases and J 0 bases, with 3 bases left between them. CDR1 is LNHDA and CDR2 is SQIVND in the germline V gene (reference sequence). This CDR3 is CASSISSNQPQHF. The CDR3 DNA is TGTGCCAGTAGTATCAGTAGCAATCAGCCCCAGCATTTT. The variable domain in full, completed from reference TRBV19 and TRBJ1-5, reads DGGITQSPKYLFRKEGQNVTLSCEQNLNHDAMYWYRQDPGQGLRLIYYSQIVNDFQKGDIAEGYSVSREKKESFPLTVTSAQKNPTAFYLCASSISSNQPQHFGDGTRLSIL.

The J gene is TRBJ2-1, the V gene TRBV7-2; 7 bases are a match to TRBD2. The length of the CDR3 is 20 residues. Per the germline V gene, CDR1 is SGHTA and CDR2 is FQGNSA. V dropped 0 bases and J dropped 4; count of bases not matched to a gene: 18. The CDR3 loop is CASSLARGTTPGAGYNEQFF. In nucleotides, the CDR3 is TGTGCCAGCAGCTTAGCTCGGGGGACTACTCCCGGAGCGGGGTACAATGAGCAGTTCTTC.

This rearrangement joins TRBV28 to TRBJ1-3; 9 bases match TRBD1. CDR1 and CDR2 (germline): MDHEN, SYDVKM. V lost 2 bases to trimming and J lost 7 bases; unmatched junction nucleotides: 3. The CDR3 has 14 amino acids. The CDR3 nucleotides are TGTGCCAGCAGTTTACCTGACAGGGGGAACACCATATATTTT. Translating it yields CASSLPDRGNTIYF.

J is TRBJ2-5 and V is TRBV29-1; 9 positions match TRBD1. This CDR3 spans 15 amino acids. The germline CDR1 and CDR2 sequences are SQVTM and ANQGSEA. V shed 7 bases, J shed 1 base, and the junction held 10 bases outside the gene matches. The DNA of the CDR3 is TGCAGCGCGGACAGGGGAGAGGGGATCCAAGAGACCCAGTACTTC. Residues: CSADRGEGIQETQYF.

The chain carries TRBV7-3 and TRBJ2-1; TRBD2 agrees at 7 bases. This CDR3 is built from 14 residues. V trimming: 2 bases; J trimming: 5 bases; junction bases outside the gene matches: 3. Germline loops: CDR1 SGHTA, CDR2 FQGTGA. The CDR3 sequence: CASSLAGANNEQFF. CDR3 bases: TGTGCCAGCAGCTTAGCGGGAGCGAACAATGAGCAGTTCTTC.

The chain carries TRBV6-1 and TRBJ1-2; D unclear. This CDR3 spans 15 amino acids. Germline V gene sequence: CDR1 MNHNS, CDR2 SASEGT. V was cut by 1 base and J by 4 bases, with 13 bases left in between. The CDR3 DNA is TGTGCCAGCAGTGAAGAGACGGATGGGAGCTATGGCTACACCTTC. Amino acids: CASSEETDGSYGYTF.

The gene calls are TRBV5-1 and TRBJ2-3; D perhaps matches TRBD2 (6 bases). Germline CDR1 and CDR2: SGHRS and YFSETQ. The CDR3 contains 19 residues. V was shortened by 4 bases and J by 7 bases, with 31 bases between the two germline ends. The CDR3 region is CASSIEPGWTGSGDHTQYF. In DNA, the CDR3 is TGCGCCAGCAGCATAGAACCCGGGTGGACCGGGAGTGGCGACCATACGCAGTATTTT.

CDR3 loop: CASRLNSGSRTDTQYF. For the CDR3, the DNA is TGTGCCAGCAGACTAAATAGCGGGAGCAGGACAGATACGCAGTATTTT. This chain joins TRBV2 and TRBJ2-3, with 9 bases that match TRBD2. The length of the CDR3 is 16 residues. After removal of 6 bases from V and 3 bases from J, the junction contained 10 bases not matched to a gene. Germline-derived CDR1 and CDR2 are SNHLY and FYNNEI.

V gene TRBV2 combines with J gene TRBJ2-2; tentatively, D is TRBD1 (6 bases). The CDR3 loop spans 14 amino acids. The V end was cut by 7 bases, the J end by 2 bases, with 11 bases between. Germline assignment: CDR1 SNHLY and CDR2 FYNNEI. DNA of the CDR3: TGTGCCAGCAAGGACAGAGTTAACACCGGGGAGCTGTTTTTT. Translated, it gives CASKDRVNTGELFF.

CDR3 sequence reads: CATSTGGTDTQYF. In DNA form, the CDR3 reads TGTGCCACCAGCACGGGGGGCACAGATACGCAGTATTTT. The chain carries TRBV15 and TRBJ2-3, with a tentative D call TRBD2 (6 bases). CDR1 and CDR2 from the germline V gene are LNHNV and YYDKDF (reference sequence). The CDR3 runs 13 residues. Between the trimmed V and J ends, which lost 4 bases and 1 base, there was a span of 6 bases.

The V and J genes are TRBV4-1 and TRBJ1-1, with D maybe TRBD1 (5 bases). The CDR3 loop spans 15 amino acids. Looked up from germline, CDR1 is MGHRA and CDR2 is YSYEKL. The V and J ends lost 3 bases and 1 base respectively, with 12 bases between them. The CDR3 coding sequence is TGCGCCAGCAGCCAGGGAAGACAGTCGAACACTGAAGCTTTCTTT. Its protein is CASSQGRQSNTEAFF.

The chain combines TRBV5-1 with TRBJ2-3, with D possibly TRBD1 on 6 matching bases. The CDR3 has 16 amino acids. Germline-derived CDR1 and CDR2 are SGHRS and YFSETQ. V dropped 4 bases and J dropped 0 bases, with 15 bases sitting between them. CDR3 sequence: CASSPRTASSTDTQYF. DNA of the CDR3: TGCGCCAGCAGCCCGAGGACAGCTTCTAGCACAGATACGCAGTATTTT.